Given below is one T cell receptor beta chain in context. Its specificity is unknown. The sample holds other DNA sequences that translate to the same CDR3. Naive CD8 cells lacked CD45RO and underwent positive selection for CCR7, leaving out terminally differentiated effector memory CD45RA+ cells. Nashville, Tennessee was home to all donors, who were Caucasian adults. These data belong to a study of shared clonotypes between healthy human individuals. The input for sorted-subset replicate PCRs was 150 to 200 ng DNA, 25,000 to 35,000 T cell genomes. Only in-frame clones appear in the TCRdb table, and some are missing; sequencing was by immunoSEQ multiplex PCR. Counted here are roughly 890,000 clones, 80% to 95% occurring once; the ten biggest clones make up approximately 25%. Whole-study findings and limits: As a rule, naive subsets had a larger estimated richness than memory subsets. In a handful of donors, around 5% of naive CD4 clonotypes appeared in common.

The CDR3 has 13 residues. Germline values: CDR1 MRHNA, CDR2 SNTAGT. With 5 bases removed from V and 2 bases from J, the gap between germline ends came to 9 bases. The V and J genes are TRBV6-4 and TRBJ1-2; D is uncertain. This sequence originates from a man aged 30-40 years in good health. The specimen was naive CD8+ T cells sorted from blood. For the CDR3, the DNA is TGTGCCAGCAGTCCCGGGCCCAACTATGGCTACACCTTC. It is translated as CASSPGPNYGYTF.